These 13 T cell receptor beta chains were sequenced from one sample in a study of Ad26.COV2.S vaccination and SARS-CoV-2 variants. The protocol was immunoSEQ multiplex PCR, while the TCRdb copy is restricted to in-frame clones and leaves out a portion. The sample consists of more than 120,000 clones, 86% of them appearing once. The material was peripheral blood, obtained after recovery from COVID-19. These receptors were taken from a human donor who had recovered from COVID-19.

The chain employs TRBV18 and TRBJ1-4; no reliable D call. The V end lost 0 bases, the J end lost 0 bases, and 14 bases lay between the germline ends. The CDR3 loop spans 18 amino acids. Per germline, CDR1 KGHSH and CDR2 LQKENI. CDR3: CASSPPRGRIATNEKLFF. CDR3 DNA sequence: TGTGCCAGCTCACCACCGCGAGGACGGATAGCAACTAATGAAAAACTGTTTTTT.

This chain uses TRBV10-1 with TRBJ2-3; TRBD2 matches 10 bases. The CDR3 is 15 amino acids. V lost 2 bases and J lost 5; bases outside the gene matches: 4. The V gene's germline CDR1 is WNHNN and CDR2 SYGVQD (reference sequence). CDR3 bases: TGCGCCAGCAGTGAGCAGCGGGGGGGGTTAGATACGCAGTATTTT. Amino acids: CASSEQRGGLDTQYF.

The rearrangement uses TRBV28 and TRBJ2-3, with D maybe TRBD1 (6 bases). Per germline, CDR1 MDHEN and CDR2 SYDVKM. Trimming removed 5 bases at V and 4 bases at J, with 13 bases between. The CDR3 runs 14 residues. This CDR3 reads CASSDRNGPDTQYF. For the CDR3, the DNA is TGTGCCAGCAGTGACAGGAACGGACCAGATACGCAGTATTTT.

V usage is TRBV5-1 and J usage is TRBJ2-7; D is unresolved. The CDR3 runs to 12 residues. CDR1 and CDR2 from the germline V gene are SGHRS and YFSETQ. V lost 0 bases to trimming and J lost 4 bases, with 5 bases between them. The CDR3 sequence: CASSLGAYEQYF. CDR3 in DNA: TGCGCCAGCAGCTTGGGGGCTTACGAGCAGTACTTC.

The rearrangement links TRBV30 to TRBJ2-6; D unresolved. Germline V gives CDR1 GTSNPN, CDR2 SVGIG (reference sequence). CDR3 size: 14 residues. V lost 4 bases, J lost 2 bases, and 9 bases lay in between. CDR3 in amino acids: CAWTGGAGANVLTF. In DNA, the CDR3 is TGTGCCTGGACAGGTGGGGCTGGGGCCAACGTCCTGACTTTC.

This clone was detected only a few times. In nucleotides, the CDR3 is TGTGCAAGTCGCTTAGAGGCGGGGGAAACCCAAGAGACCCAGTACTTC. Protein sequence: CASRLEAGETQETQYF. The rearrangement uses TRBV12-2 and TRBJ2-5; no DNA check was done on the table's D call, TRBD2. TRBV12-2 is given as a pseudogene. This CDR3 spans 16 amino acids.

V and J are TRBV3-1 (or the pseudogene TRBV3-2) and TRBJ1-6; D not resolved. V lost 1 base and J 7 bases, leaving 23 bases between the germline ends. Germline V lookup: CDR1 LGHDT, CDR2 YNNKEL (reference sequence). The CDR3 extends over 19 amino acids. CDR3 amino acids: CASSQVVGVMSLRNSPLHF. The DNA for the CDR3 is TGTGCCAGCAGCCAAGTAGTTGGGGTTATGAGCTTACGAAATTCACCCCTCCACTTT.

The J gene is TRBJ1-5, the V gene TRBV15; D remains ambiguous. The CDR3 extends over 13 amino acids. V lost 8 bases and J lost 5, with 13 bases in between. Germline V gene lookup returns CDR1 LNHNV and CDR2 YYDKDF (reference sequence). The CDR3, as DNA: TGTGCCACCGGACCTGCCGGAGATCAGCCCCAGCATTTT. This sequence encodes CATGPAGDQPQHF.

This rearrangement joins TRBV6-5 to TRBJ1-2; 9 nucleotides line up with TRBD1. CDR1 is MNHEY, CDR2 SVGAGI, per germline. Trimming took 6 bases from V and 3 from J; bases not matched to a gene: 8. This CDR3 spans 15 amino acids. The CDR3 DNA sequence: TGTGCCAGCAGAGCGACAGGGGGAAAATACTATGGCTACACCTTC. It specifies CASRATGGKYYGYTF.

This sequence joins TRBV25-1 and TRBJ2-2; D unclear. This CDR3 contains 13 residues. Germline values: CDR1 MGHDK, CDR2 SYGVNS. V shed 1 base and J shed 7 bases, with 7 bases lying between them. DNA for the CDR3: TGTGCCAGCAGTGAATGGTATAGCGGGGAGCTGTTTTTT. Translated, it gives CASSEWYSGELFF.

The gene calls are TRBV5-4 and TRBJ2-2, with TRBD2 matching 8 bases. The CDR3 runs 15 residues. Per the germline V gene, CDR1 is SGHNT and CDR2 is YYREEE (reference sequence). The junction had 3 bases not matched to a gene; V was cut back by 4 bases and J by 1 base. CDR3 region: CASSPREGNTGELFF. The CDR3 nucleotides read TGTGCCAGCAGCCCCCGGGAGGGGAACACCGGGGAGCTGTTTTTT.

The chain employs TRBV2 and TRBJ2-4; the D gene is possibly TRBD1 (5 bases). Trimming cost V 8 bases and J 4 bases, with 12 bases left between them. Looked up from germline, CDR1 is SNHLY and CDR2 is FYNNEI. The CDR3 extends over 13 amino acids. The CDR3 bases are TGTGCCAGCCAGGGTCCAGGGAAAAACATTCAGTACTTC. It codes for CASQGPGKNIQYF.

The J gene is TRBJ2-1, the V gene TRBV24-1; 12 bases fit TRBD2. The CDR3 loop spans 16 amino acids. Unmatched junction bases numbered 5, after V lost 2 bases and J lost 7 bases. Germline V gene lookup returns CDR1 KGHDR and CDR2 SFDVKD. The CDR3 bases are TGTGCCACCAGTGATTCCGGACTAGCGGGGCTAAATGAGCAGTTCTTC. Amino acids: CATSDSGLAGLNEQFF.